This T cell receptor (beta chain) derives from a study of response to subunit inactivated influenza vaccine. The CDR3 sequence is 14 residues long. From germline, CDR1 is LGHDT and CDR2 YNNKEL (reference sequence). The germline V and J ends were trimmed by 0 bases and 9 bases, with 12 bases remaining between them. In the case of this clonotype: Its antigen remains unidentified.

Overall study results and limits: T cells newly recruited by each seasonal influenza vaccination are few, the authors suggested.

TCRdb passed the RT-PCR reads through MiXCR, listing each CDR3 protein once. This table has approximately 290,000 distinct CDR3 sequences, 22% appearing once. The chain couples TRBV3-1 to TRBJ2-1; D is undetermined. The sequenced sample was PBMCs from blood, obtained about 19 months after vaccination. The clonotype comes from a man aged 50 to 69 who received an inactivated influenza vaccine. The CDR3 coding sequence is TGTGCCAGCAGCCAAGACCGTTGGGCTGGTGAGCAGTTCTTC. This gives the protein CASSQDRWAGEQFF.